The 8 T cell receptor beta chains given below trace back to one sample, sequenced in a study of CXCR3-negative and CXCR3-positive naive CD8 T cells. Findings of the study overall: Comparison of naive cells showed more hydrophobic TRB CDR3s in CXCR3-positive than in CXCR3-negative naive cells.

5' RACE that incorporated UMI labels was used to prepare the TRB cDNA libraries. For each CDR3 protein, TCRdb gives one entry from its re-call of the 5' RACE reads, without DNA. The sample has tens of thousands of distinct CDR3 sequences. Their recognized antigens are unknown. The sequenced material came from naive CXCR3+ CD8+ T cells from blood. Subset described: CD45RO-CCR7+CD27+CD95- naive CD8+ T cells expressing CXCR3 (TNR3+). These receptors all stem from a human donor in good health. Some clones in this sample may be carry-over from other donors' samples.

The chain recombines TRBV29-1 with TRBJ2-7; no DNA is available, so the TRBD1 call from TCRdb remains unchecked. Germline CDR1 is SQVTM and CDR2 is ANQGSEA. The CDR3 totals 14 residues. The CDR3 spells CSFTPPDRGYEQYF.

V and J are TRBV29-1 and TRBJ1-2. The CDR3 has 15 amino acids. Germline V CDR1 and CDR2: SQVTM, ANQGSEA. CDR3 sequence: CSVEDLSTSNYGYTF.

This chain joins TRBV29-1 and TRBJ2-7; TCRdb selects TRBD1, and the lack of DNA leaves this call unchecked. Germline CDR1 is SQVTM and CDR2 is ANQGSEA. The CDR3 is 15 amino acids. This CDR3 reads CSARIPGQGPYEQYF.

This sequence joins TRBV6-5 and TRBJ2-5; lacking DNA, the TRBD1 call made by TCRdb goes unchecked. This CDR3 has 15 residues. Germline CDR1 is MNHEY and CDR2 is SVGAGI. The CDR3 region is CASNPSGGLQETQYF.

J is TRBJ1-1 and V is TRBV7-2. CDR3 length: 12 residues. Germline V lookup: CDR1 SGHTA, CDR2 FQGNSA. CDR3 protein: CASSFVYTEAFF.

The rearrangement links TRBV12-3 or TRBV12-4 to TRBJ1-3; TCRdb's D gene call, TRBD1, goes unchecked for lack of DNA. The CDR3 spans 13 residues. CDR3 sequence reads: CASSPQGRNTIYF.

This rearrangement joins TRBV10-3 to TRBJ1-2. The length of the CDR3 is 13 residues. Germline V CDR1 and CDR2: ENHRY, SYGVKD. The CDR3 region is CAISESAGSGYTF.

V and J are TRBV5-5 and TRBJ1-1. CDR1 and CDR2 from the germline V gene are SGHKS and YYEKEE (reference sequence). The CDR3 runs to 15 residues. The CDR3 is CSSSLEVRLNTEAFF.